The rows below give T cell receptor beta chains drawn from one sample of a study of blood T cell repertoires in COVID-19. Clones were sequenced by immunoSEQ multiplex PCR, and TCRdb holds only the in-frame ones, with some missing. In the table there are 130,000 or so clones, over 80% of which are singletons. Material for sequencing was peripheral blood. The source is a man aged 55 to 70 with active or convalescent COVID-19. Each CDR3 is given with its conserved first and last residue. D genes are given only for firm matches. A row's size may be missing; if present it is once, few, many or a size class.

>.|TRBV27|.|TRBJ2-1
TGTGCCAGCAGTCCAGGGTCCCTTTACACAGTTAATGAGCAGTTCTTC
CASSPGSLYTVNEQFF
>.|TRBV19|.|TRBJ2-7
TGTGCCAGTAGTATAGGGGTCGGAGCGCCCTACGAGCAGTACTTC
CASSIGVGAPYEQYF
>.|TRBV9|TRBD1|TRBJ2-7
TGTGCCAGCAGCGCTGGGACAGGGGGCTTTGGGGAGCAGTACTTC
CASSAGTGGFGEQYF
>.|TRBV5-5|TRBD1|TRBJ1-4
TGTGCCAGCAGCCGCTTCCGGGACAGGGACGAAAAACTGTTTTTT
CASSRFRDRDEKLFF
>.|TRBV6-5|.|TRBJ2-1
TGTGCCAGCAGCTCCGCCGGGGAGTCCTACAATGAGCAGTTCTTC
CASSSAGESYNEQFF
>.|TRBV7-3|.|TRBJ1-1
TGTGCCAGCAGCTTAGAGCGGAACACTGAAGCTTTCTTT
CASSLERNTEAFF
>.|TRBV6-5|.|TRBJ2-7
TGTGCCAGCAGTTACTCGGTATTAGAGGGTTCCGAGCAGTACTTC
CASSYSVLEGSEQYF
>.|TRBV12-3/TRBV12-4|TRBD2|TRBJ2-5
TGTGCCAGCAGATCTAGCGGAGAGACCCAGTACTTC
CASRSSGETQYF
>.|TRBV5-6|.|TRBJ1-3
TGTGCCAGCAGCCTTGGACCATCGGGAGGTGGCGGAAACACCATATATTTT
CASSLGPSGGGGNTIYF
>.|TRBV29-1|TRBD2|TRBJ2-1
TGCAGCGTTGAGGGGGGGTTTGACAATGAGCAGTTCTTC
CSVEGGFDNEQFF
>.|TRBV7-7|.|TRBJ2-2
TGTGCTAGCAGCCGAGACTCTTTCGAAACCGGGGAGCTGTTTTTT
CASSRDSFETGELFF
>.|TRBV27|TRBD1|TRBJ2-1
TGTGCCAGCAGACCGGGACAGGGCGGCAATGAGCAGTTCTTC
CASRPGQGGNEQFF
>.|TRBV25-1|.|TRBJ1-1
TGTGCCAGCAGCTCGACAGGCAACACTGAAGCTTTCTTT
CASSSTGNTEAFF
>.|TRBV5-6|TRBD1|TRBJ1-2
TGTGCCAGCAGCTTGCCGCGGGACAGGGGTAACTATGGCTACACCTTC
CASSLPRDRGNYGYTF
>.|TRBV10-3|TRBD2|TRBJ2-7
TGTGCCATCAGTGCGGGACTAGCGACGTACGAGCAGTACTTC
CAISAGLATYEQYF
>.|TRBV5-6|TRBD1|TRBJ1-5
TGTGCCAGCAGCTCGACAGGGAAGGATCAGCCCCAGCATTTT
CASSSTGKDQPQHF
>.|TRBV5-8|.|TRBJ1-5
TGTGCCAGCAGCTTGGAGGGGAGGCAGCCCCAGCATTTT
CASSLEGRQPQHF
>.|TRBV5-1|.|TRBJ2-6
TGCGCCAGCAGCTTGGAATTAAACAGGGTTACCTCTGGGGCCAACGTCCTGACTTTC
CASSLELNRVTSGANVLTF
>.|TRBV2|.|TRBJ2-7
TGTGCCAGCAGAGGGGACAAAATCTACGAGCAGTACTTC
CASRGDKIYEQYF
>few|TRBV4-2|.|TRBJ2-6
TGTGCCAGCAGCCAAGAGTCATATGTAGAGGCAGGGGCCAACGTCCTGACTTTC
CASSQESYVEAGANVLTF
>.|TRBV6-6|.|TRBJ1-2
TGTGCCAGCAGTGCACAATACAGGGAAAGCGGCTACACCTTC
CASSAQYRESGYTF
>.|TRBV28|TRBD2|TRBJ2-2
TGTGCCAGCAGTCCTACTAGCGGGAAGAACACCGGGGAGCTGTTTTTT
CASSPTSGKNTGELFF
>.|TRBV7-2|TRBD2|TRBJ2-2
TGTGCCAGCAGCTTATCGAGGTCTAGCGGGAGTACCGGGGAGCTGTTTTTT
CASSLSRSSGSTGELFF
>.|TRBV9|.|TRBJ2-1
TGTGCCAGCAGCCAGAGGAGGGATGAGCAGTTCTTC
CASSQRRDEQFF
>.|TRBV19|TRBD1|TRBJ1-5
TGTGCCAGTAGTATTTGGGACAGTGGCAATCAGCCCCAGCATTTT
CASSIWDSGNQPQHF
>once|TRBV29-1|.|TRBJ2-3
TGCAGCGTTGATAACGAAGGGGGTGGAGATACGCAGTATTTT
CSVDNEGGGDTQYF
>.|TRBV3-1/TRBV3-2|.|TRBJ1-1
TGTGCCAGCAGTCAAGCAGGGTTCACTGAAGCTTTCTTT
CASSQAGFTEAFF
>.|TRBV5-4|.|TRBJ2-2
TGTGCCAGCGCGGTAGGGGGTAGTCGATTACCCGGGGAGCTGTTTTTT
CASAVGGSRLPGELFF
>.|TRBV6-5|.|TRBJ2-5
TGTGCCAGCAGCCAGGGCATTGGGTCGAAGACCCAGTACTTC
CASSQGIGSKTQYF
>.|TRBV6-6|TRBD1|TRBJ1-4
TGTGCCAGCAGTTACTATAACAGGGGAACTAATGAAAAACTGTTTTTT
CASSYYNRGTNEKLFF
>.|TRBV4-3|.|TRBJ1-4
TGCGCCAGCAGCCGCGGGGGGGACTCTAATGAAAAACTGTTTTTT
CASSRGGDSNEKLFF
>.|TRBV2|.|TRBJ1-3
TGTGCCAGCAATAGAGACAACCTCTCTGGAAACACCATATATTTT
CASNRDNLSGNTIYF
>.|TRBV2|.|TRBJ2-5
TGTGCCAGCAGTCCGCGGTGGGGGGGCGGCGAGACCCAGTACTTC
CASSPRWGGGETQYF
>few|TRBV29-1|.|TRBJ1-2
TGCAGCGTTTACCAGGGGCTATACTATGGCTACACCTTC
CSVYQGLYYGYTF
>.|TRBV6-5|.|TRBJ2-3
TGTGCCAGCAGTTATAGCGGATCTAGCACAGATACGCAGTATTTT
CASSYSGSSTDTQYF
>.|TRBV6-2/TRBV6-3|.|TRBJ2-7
TGTGCCAGCAGTCAGGTCACTCGGGAGCAGTACTTC
CASSQVTREQYF
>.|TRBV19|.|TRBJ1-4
TGTGCCAGTAGTGAAACCCGGTCAAAACTGTTTTTT
CASSETRSKLFF